Sequencing of this TCR beta chain was carried out in a study of beta chain features in type 1 diabetes (dated 2018 in TCRdb). About the full investigation: Patients and healthy donors did not differ in mean age, gender distribution, total cell number or subset yield. Naive and central memory subsets were obtained from all 30 or so donors, but regulatory and stem cell-like memory subsets were isolated from only 8 patients and about 8 healthy donors. A total of some 100,000,000 sorted cells were examined across all samples, and a strong correlation was observed between cell number per subset and RNA yield. In the study, recently diagnosed type 1 diabetes patients and matched healthy donors were compared on the TCRB repertoires of their sorted circulating CD4+ T cell subsets.

On the study overall, not on this receptor specifically: A moderate but significant shortening of TCRB CDR3 length was observed in type 1 diabetes patients in all four CD4+ subsets. Naive, central memory and regulatory TCRB repertoires appeared to be more similar among patients than among healthy donors. Shorter templates might be favored by PCR, yet because patient and control samples were amplified and corrected together, any such skew would affect both groups equally. Because cDNA rather than genomic DNA was sequenced, highly expressing activated cells could have been over-represented, although no difference in activation and CD3 levels was found between groups. Because small numbers of individuals were included in the HLA sub-analyses, any influence of HLA type on TCRB rearrangement was left unresolved. Fewer insertions and more nucleotide deletions at VDJ recombination sites were observed in patients with type 1 diabetes, implying thymic rearrangement abnormalities.

The table lists this clone with a few counts. The antigen it recognizes is unknown. Qualities for individual bases were not recorded, and no much larger clone is one base off. The entire amount of isolated RNA was reverse transcribed using the High Capacity cDNA Reverse Transcription Kit, so the sequenced TCRB transcripts were expressed ones. Deep immunoSEQ sequencing was performed on naive, central memory and regulatory T cell samples, with an average of around 3.5 million total reads per sample. Sorted cells were lysed in RLT buffer and RNA was extracted with DNase-treated RNeasy Micro or Mini kits, depending on cell number. Each cell subset was processed separately to prevent cross-contamination, with patient and healthy donor samples processed together. TCRB sequences were amplified from cDNA with the immunoSEQ multiplex PCR, producing 87-bp fragments spanning the CDR3 region. Amplicons were sequenced on the Illumina HiSeq platform. The authors processed their data as follows. PCR bias was computationally corrected using synthetic template baselines, reads within Hamming distance 2 were collapsed, and singletons that could not be merged were discarded. Reads were aligned against IMGT so that V, D and J genes, CDR3 length and insertions or deletions at six rearrangement sites could be assigned. Clonotype counts were normalized to sorted cell number within each subset before computing true diversity and Gini coefficients with the tcR R package. The overlap coefficient, calculated on TCRB nucleotide sequences, was used to measure repertoire sharing. TCRdb stores this immuneACCESS table with in-frame sequences only. Part of the clones is absent; in the studies checked, under half of the shortfall reflects unresolved V genes, and no reason is known for the rest. The DNA gave D and trimming, while V, J and clone size come from that table. The sample table shows about 340,000 clones, and around 9% are seen once. Of the sample, more than 0.8% is held by the ten largest clones.

V ends up 10 bases short and J 4 bases short, with an unmatched junction base count of 12. Taken from cysteine to phenylalanine, the CDR3 has 14 residues. This entry keeps only the CDR3 DNA: 42 bases, framed from base 1. Reading the germline V gene (reference sequence) gives CDR1 SEHNR and CDR2 FQNEAQ. A single peripheral blood draw of around 100 mL on average was collected from each donor into heparinised tubes. A BD FACSAria II was used to sort naive, central memory, regulatory and stem cell-like memory CD4+ T cells with a panel that included CD45RO, CCR7, CD25, CD127, CD95 and CD27. All sorted populations exceeded 98% purity. PBMCs were isolated immediately by Lymphoprep density gradient centrifugation and stained directly without culture. So that batch effects would be minimized, each experiment stained and sorted samples in pairs, pairing one healthy donor with one patient.

Sequenced sample: central memory CD4+ T cells from blood. The sequence was obtained from a man aged 25-45 years with type 1 diabetes. The V and J genes are TRBV7-9 and TRBJ1-1; 7 of the junction bases match TRBD1. The nucleotide sequence reads as follows: TGTGCCACCCGGGGAGGGGGCTTGGGCACTGAAGCTTTCTTT. Translation gives CATRGGGLGTEAFF.